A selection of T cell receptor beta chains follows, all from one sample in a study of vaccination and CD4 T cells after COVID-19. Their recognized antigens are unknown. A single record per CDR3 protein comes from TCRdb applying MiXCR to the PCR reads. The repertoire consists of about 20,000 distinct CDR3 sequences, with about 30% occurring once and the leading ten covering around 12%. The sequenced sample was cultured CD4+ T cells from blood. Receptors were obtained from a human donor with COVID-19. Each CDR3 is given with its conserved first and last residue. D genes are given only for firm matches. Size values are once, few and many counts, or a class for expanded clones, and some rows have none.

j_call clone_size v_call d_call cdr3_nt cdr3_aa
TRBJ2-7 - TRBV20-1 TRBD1 TGCATCGCGACAGGGACCTCCTACGAGCAGTACTTC CIATGTSYEQYF
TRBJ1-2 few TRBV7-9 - TGTGCCAGCAGAGGGGAGGACACTAACCGGGATGGCTACACCTTC CASRGEDTNRDGYTF
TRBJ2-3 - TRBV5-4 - TGTGCCAGCAGCCCGCAGGGGGGGCTTAGAGATACGCAGTATTTT CASSPQGGLRDTQYF
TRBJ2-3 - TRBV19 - TGTGCCACCAGTGGGCAGGCAGATACGCAGTATTTT CATSGQADTQYF
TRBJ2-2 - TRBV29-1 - TGCAGCGTTGGAAGACAGACCGGGGAGCTGTTTTTT CSVGRQTGELFF
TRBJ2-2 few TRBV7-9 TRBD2 TGTGCCAGCAGCTCCAAAAGGAGACTAGCGGGGCCGGGGGAGCTGTTTTTT CASSSKRRLAGPGELFF
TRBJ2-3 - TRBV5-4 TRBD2 TGTGCCAGCAGCTTGGAGGCTAGCGGGGGGGCCGGAGTCGCAGATACGCAGTATTTT CASSLEASGGAGVADTQYF
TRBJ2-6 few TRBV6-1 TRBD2 TGTGCCTCTCGGGGAGGGAGTGGGGCCAACGTCCTGACTTTC CASRGGSGANVLTF
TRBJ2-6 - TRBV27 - TGTGCCAGCGGTCCCAGCGGGGCCAACGTCCTGACTTTC CASGPSGANVLTF
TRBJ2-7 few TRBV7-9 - TGTGCCAGCAGTTCCAGGGGAAACGAGCAGTACTTC CASSSRGNEQYF
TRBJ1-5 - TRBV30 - TGTGCCTGGAGTGTAGGCCAGGGTCAAGGGCAGCCCCAGCATTTT CAWSVGQGQGQPQHF
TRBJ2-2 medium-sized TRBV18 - TGTGCCAGCTCACCATTACCGAACGCGAACACCGGGGAGCTGTTTTTT CASSPLPNANTGELFF
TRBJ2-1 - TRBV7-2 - TGTGCCAGCAGCTTATTTAGGGGGAGCTCCTACAATGAGCAGTTCTTC CASSLFRGSSYNEQFF
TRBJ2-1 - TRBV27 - TGTGCCAGCCGCCTTGGGATGACCGACTCCAATGAGCAGTTCTTC CASRLGMTDSNEQFF
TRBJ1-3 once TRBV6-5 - TGTGCCAGCAGTTACAGAGGGGATATAAACACCATATATTTT CASSYRGDINTIYF
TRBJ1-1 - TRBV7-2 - TGTGCCAGCAGCTTAGCCGGATTGAACACTGAAGCTTTCTTT CASSLAGLNTEAFF
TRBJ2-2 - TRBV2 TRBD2 TGTGCCAGCGGGGGAGCGGGACGGGACACCGGGGAGCTGTTTTTT CASGGAGRDTGELFF
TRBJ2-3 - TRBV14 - TGTGCCAGCAGCCAAGATGGCAGGGTGGGCACAGATACGCAGTATTTT CASSQDGRVGTDTQYF
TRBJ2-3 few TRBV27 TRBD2 TGTGCCAGCAGTCCTTGGACTAGCGGGGGGCGAACAGATACGCAGTATTTT CASSPWTSGGRTDTQYF
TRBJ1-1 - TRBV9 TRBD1 TGTGCCAGCAGCCTCGGGACAGTCACTGAAGCTTTCTTT CASSLGTVTEAFF
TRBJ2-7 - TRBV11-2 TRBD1 TGTGCCAGCAGCTCGACAGGGGGCGGGTACGAGCAGTACTTC CASSSTGGGYEQYF
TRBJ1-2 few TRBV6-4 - TGTGCCAGCAGGGCCGGGACACCGTTATATGGCTACACCTTC CASRAGTPLYGYTF
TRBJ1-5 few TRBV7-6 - TGTGCCAGCAGCTTAGACAAGGGTAGCAATCAGCCCCAGCATTTT CASSLDKGSNQPQHF
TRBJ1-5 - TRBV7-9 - TGTGCCAGCAGCTTACAGGGGAGCAATCAGCCCCAGCATTTT CASSLQGSNQPQHF
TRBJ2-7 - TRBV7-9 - TGTGCCAGCAGCGGAATGAGGGCAGCGAACTACGAGCAGTACTTC CASSGMRAANYEQYF
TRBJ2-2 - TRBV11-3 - TGTGCCAGCAGTCCCGTACGGGACACCGGGGAGCTGTTTTTT CASSPVRDTGELFF
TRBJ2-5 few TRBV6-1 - TGTGCCAGCAGTCTTGAACCGGTTCAAGAGACCCAGTACTTC CASSLEPVQETQYF
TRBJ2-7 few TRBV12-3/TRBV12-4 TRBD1 TGTGCCAGCAGCCCACCGGGGACAGCCTCCTACGAGCAGTACTTC CASSPPGTASYEQYF
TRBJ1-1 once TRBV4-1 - TGCGCCAGCAGCCGATCACCCGCCGGGGGGCTTGACACTGAAGCTTTCTTT CASSRSPAGGLDTEAFF
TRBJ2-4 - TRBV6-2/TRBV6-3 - TGTGCCAGCGGCCAAAGGCACAACAGAGCCAAAAACATTCAGTACTTC CASGQRHNRAKNIQYF
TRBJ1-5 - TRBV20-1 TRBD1 TGCAGTGCTTTATTCGGAACAGGGGGAAGCAATCAGCCCCAGCATTTT CSALFGTGGSNQPQHF
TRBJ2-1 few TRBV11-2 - TGTGCCAGCAGCTCCCGAGGTGAGCAGTTCTTC CASSSRGEQFF
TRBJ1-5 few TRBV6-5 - TGTGCCAGCAGTTACTCGATCCATGGGAGTATCCTTAGCAATCAGCCCCAGCATTTT CASSYSIHGSILSNQPQHF
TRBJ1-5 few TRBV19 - TGTGCCAGTAGTATCTCTGCAGGGAGAAATCAGCCCCAGCATTTT CASSISAGRNQPQHF
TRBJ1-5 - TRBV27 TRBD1 TGTGCCAGCAGTCCTTACCGGGACAGATATCAGCCCCAGCATTTT CASSPYRDRYQPQHF
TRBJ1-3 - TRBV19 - TGTGCCAGTAGTATAGGGGGCAGCTCTGGAAACACCATATATTTT CASSIGGSSGNTIYF
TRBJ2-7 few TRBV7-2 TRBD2 TGTGCCAGCAGGCCGCCTACCAGCGGGGGCCACGAGCAGTACTTC CASRPPTSGGHEQYF
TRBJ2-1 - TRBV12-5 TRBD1 TGTGCTAGTGGTCACGGGACAGGGTTCAATGAGCAGTTCTTC CASGHGTGFNEQFF
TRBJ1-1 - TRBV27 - TGTGCCAGCAGTCCCATTGGGGGGGGATATCACACTGAAGCTTTCTTT CASSPIGGGYHTEAFF
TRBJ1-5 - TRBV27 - TGTGCCAGCAGTTTGGTTGGGGGCGGTCAGCCCCAGCATTTT CASSLVGGGQPQHF
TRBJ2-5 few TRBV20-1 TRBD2 TGCAGTGCTAGGGGGACTAGCGGGGGCGTACAGTGGACCCAGTACTTC CSARGTSGGVQWTQYF
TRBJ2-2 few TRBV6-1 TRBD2 TGTGCCAGCAGGAAGAGTAGCGGGGGGTTGAACACCGGGGAGCTGTTTTTT CASRKSSGGLNTGELFF
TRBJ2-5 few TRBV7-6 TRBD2 TGTGCCAGCAGCCCGGGACTAGCGGGGGCGGAGACCCAGTACTTC CASSPGLAGAETQYF
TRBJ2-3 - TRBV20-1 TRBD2 TGCAGTGCTACGGGACTAGCGGGGTCCTGGGATACGCAGTATTTT CSATGLAGSWDTQYF
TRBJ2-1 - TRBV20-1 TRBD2 TGCAGTTCGGGGGGGGCCCTCGGAGATGAGCAGTTCTTC CSSGGALGDEQFF
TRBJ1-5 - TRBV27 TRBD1 TGTGCCAGCATTAAGTCAGGAGGGACAGCCCTAAGCAATCAGCCCCAGCATTTT CASIKSGGTALSNQPQHF
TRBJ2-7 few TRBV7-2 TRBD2 TGTGCCAGCAGCCCCCGACTAGCGGGGGGGGTAGGCGAGCAGTACTTC CASSPRLAGGVGEQYF
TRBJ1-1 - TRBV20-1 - TGCAGTGCTAGGGTCCAGGTTGAAGCTTTCTTT CSARVQVEAFF
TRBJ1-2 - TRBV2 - TGTGCCAGCAGTGAAGGCAGGGGCCCCTATGGCTACACCTTC CASSEGRGPYGYTF
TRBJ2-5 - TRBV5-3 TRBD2 TGTGCCAGAAGCTTGGCATTAGCGGGGGGGGAGACCCAGTACTTC CARSLALAGGETQYF
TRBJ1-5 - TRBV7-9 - TGTGCCTCGGGGGCGTCGGGCAATCAGCCCCAGCATTTT CASGASGNQPQHF
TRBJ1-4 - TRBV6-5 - TGTACCAGCAGTTATTCAAGGGTGTTAGCTAATGAAAAACTGTTTTTT CTSSYSRVLANEKLFF
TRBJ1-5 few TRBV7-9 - TGTGCCACCGCGGACAGCAGCAATCAGCCCCAGCATTTT CATADSSNQPQHF
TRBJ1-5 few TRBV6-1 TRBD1 TGTGCCAGCAGTGGAAAAGGACAGGGGGCTTTACAGCCCCAGCATTTT CASSGKGQGALQPQHF
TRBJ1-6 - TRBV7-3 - TGTGCCAGCAGCCCCGGGCCGGGGAATTCACCCCTCCACTTT CASSPGPGNSPLHF
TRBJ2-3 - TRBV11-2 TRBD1 TGTGCCAGTGACAAAACAGGGGCCGGGATTCCCACAGATACGCAGTATTTT CASDKTGAGIPTDTQYF
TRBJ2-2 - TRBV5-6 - TGTGCCAGCAGCTTGTGGGGGCTCCACGGGGAGCTGTTTTTT CASSLWGLHGELFF
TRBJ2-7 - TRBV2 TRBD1 TGTGCCAGCAGGGCAGGGGGCAATTACGAGCAGTACTTC CASRAGGNYEQYF